Presented here are 21 T cell receptor beta chains from one specimen sequenced in a study of blood T cell repertoires in COVID-19 (dated by TCRdb to 2020 to 2021). The receptor library was made with the immunoSEQ multiplex PCR assay. TCRdb retrieved this table from immuneACCESS and kept in-frame rearrangements only. Not all clones are present; in checked studies, unresolved V genes account for under half, and no reason is known for the remainder. This sample is represented by about 170,000 clones; more than 75% of them were singletons. Together, the top ten hold roughly 4.5% of the sample. The sample was peripheral blood. The receptors here all came from a man between 18 and 35 years old with COVID-19, enrolled during active disease.

This clone was counted a single time. The V and J genes are TRBV7-9 and TRBJ2-7, with D possibly matching TRBD2 (5 bases). V dropped 4 bases and J dropped 0 bases, with 16 bases sitting between them. CDR1 is SEHNR and CDR2 is FQNEAQ in the germline V gene (reference sequence). The length of the CDR3 is 16 residues. CDR3 region: CASSSGYGISSYEQYF. CDR3 DNA sequence: TGTGCCAGCAGCTCCGGGTACGGGATTTCCTCCTACGAGCAGTACTTC.

The V and J genes are TRBV29-1 and TRBJ2-3; D unresolved. The CDR3 length is 13 residues. Deletions cut 2 bases from V and 2 bases from J, with 8 bases between. The germline gives CDR1 SQVTM, CDR2 ANQGSEA. The CDR3 region is CSVEQFYTDTQYF. CDR3 bases: TGCAGCGTTGAACAGTTTTACACAGATACGCAGTATTTT.

The gene calls are TRBV11-3 and TRBJ2-2, with 7 bases fitting TRBD1. The trim removed 5 bases at V and 3 bases at J, leaving 9 bases unmatched. Germline-derived CDR1 and CDR2 are SGHNT and YENEEA. This CDR3 comprises 16 residues. CDR3 residues: CASSPTGTVDTGELFF. CDR3 nucleotides: TGTGCCAGCAGCCCAACAGGGACAGTGGACACCGGGGAGCTGTTTTTT.

The chain uses TRBV9 and TRBJ1-2; a possible D gene is TRBD1 (6 bases). Germline V lookup: CDR1 SGDLS, CDR2 YYNGEE. The CDR3 is made up of 18 amino acids. Trimming left V 0 bases short and J 4 bases short, with 22 bases between. CDR3 loop: CASSVEGTLRGGIYGYTF. CDR3 sequence (DNA): TGTGCCAGCAGCGTAGAGGGGACGCTCAGGGGCGGAATCTATGGCTACACCTTC.

For the CDR3, the DNA is TGTGCCAGCAGCAGCGGGACTAGTAGTGGCAATGAGCAGTTCTTC. Its translation: CASSSGTSSGNEQFF. The chain recombines TRBV27 with TRBJ2-1; 8 bases agree with TRBD2. The junction had 10 bases not matched to a gene; V was cut back by 6 bases and J by 6 bases. Germline CDR1 is MNHEY and CDR2 is SMNVEV (reference sequence). The CDR3 extends over 15 amino acids.

The chain employs TRBV7-8 and TRBJ1-6; D remains ambiguous. Germline-derived CDR1 and CDR2 are SGHVS and FQNEAQ. The CDR3 runs to 16 residues. Between the trimmed V and J ends, which lost 1 base and 9 bases, there was a span of 16 bases. DNA of the CDR3: TGTGCCAGCAGCTTAGGCCGGGGTCCAGGAGGTTCACCCCTCCACTTT. This sequence encodes CASSLGRGPGGSPLHF.

This clone has just one count. The genes are TRBV7-2 and TRBJ1-5, with TRBD1 matching over 8 bases. The CDR3 contains 15 residues. Germline V lookup: CDR1 SGHTA, CDR2 FQGNSA. Trimming at V came to 5 bases and at J to 2 bases, leaving 5 bases not matched to a gene. The CDR3 coding sequence is TGTGCCAGCAGCCCCAAGACAGGGGGCAATCAGCCCCAGCATTTT. Amino acid sequence: CASSPKTGGNQPQHF.

J is TRBJ2-7 and V is TRBV19; 7 bases fit TRBD2. V was clipped by 3 bases and J by 4 bases; unmatched bases: 3. Germline V CDR1 and CDR2: LNHDA, SQIVND (reference sequence). The CDR3 covers 13 residues. The CDR3 region has the DNA TGTGCCAGTAGTATGGGAGGGAATTACGAGCAGTACTTC. As protein: CASSMGGNYEQYF.

The chain uses TRBV15 and TRBJ2-6, with a weak D call TRBD2 (5 bases). The CDR3 is made up of 17 amino acids. Germline lookup yields CDR1 LNHNV and CDR2 YYDKDF (reference sequence). V gave up 3 bases and J gave up 1 base, with 13 bases separating them. The CDR3 here is CATSRAGVTSGANVLTF. The CDR3 nucleotides read TGTGCCACCAGCAGGGCCGGGGTTACTTCTGGGGCCAACGTCCTGACTTTC.

The chain links TRBV5-1 to TRBJ2-7; a possible D gene is TRBD2 (5 bases). Germline CDR1 is SGHRS and CDR2 is YFSETQ. The CDR3 is made up of 12 amino acids. V lost 3 bases and J lost 5, with 9 bases in between. CDR3: CASSSGIDEQYF. For the CDR3, the DNA is TGCGCCAGCAGCTCGGGAATAGACGAGCAGTACTTC.

This chain connects TRBV6-5 to TRBJ1-2; D not certain. CDR1 MNHEY and CDR2 SVGAGI come from the germline V gene. Trimming cost V 10 bases and J 10 bases, with 16 bases left between them. The CDR3 extends over 11 amino acids. CDR3 sequence (DNA): TGTGCCACCATATGGACGGGATTCTACACCTTC. This codes for CATIWTGFYTF.

The chain links TRBV25-1 to TRBJ1-2; TRBD1 agrees at 8 bases. CDR3 length: 13 amino acids. J was trimmed by 7 bases and V by 6 bases; bases with no gene match: 7. Germline V gives CDR1 MGHDK, CDR2 SYGVNS. The CDR3 loop reads CASSDRGRAGYTF. The CDR3 DNA reads TGTGCCAGCAGCGACAGGGGCCGAGCTGGCTACACCTTC.

Only one count was recorded for this clone. The chain couples TRBV4-1 to TRBJ1-5, with D tentatively TRBD1 (6 bases). The CDR3 runs to 14 residues. V lost 4 bases and J 6 bases, leaving 13 bases between the germline ends. Germline CDR1 is MGHRA and CDR2 is YSYEKL. This CDR3 is CASSPRAGVQPQHF. The CDR3 DNA sequence: TGCGCCAGCAGCCCCCGGGCAGGGGTTCAGCCCCAGCATTTT.

CDR3 protein: CASSQGTSGSWPGELFF. Here the CDR3 DNA reads TGTGCCAGCAGCCAAGGGACTAGCGGGAGTTGGCCCGGGGAGCTGTTTTTT. V and J are TRBV14 and TRBJ2-2, with 13 nucleotides matching TRBD2. CDR3 length: 17 residues. Germline V gene data show CDR1 as SGHDN and CDR2 as FVKESK. V dropped 1 base and J dropped 6; count of bases not matched to a gene: 5.

This chain's CDR3 is CASSQDRDRGNEQFF. The DNA for the CDR3 is TGCGCCAGCAGCCAGGACCGGGACAGGGGCAATGAGCAGTTCTTC. V and J are TRBV4-3 and TRBJ2-1; TRBD1 matches 10 bases. CDR1 and CDR2 (germline): LGHNA, YSLEER. The CDR3 sequence is 15 residues long. V dropped 3 bases and J dropped 6; count of bases not matched to a gene: 5.

V usage is TRBV7-9 and J usage is TRBJ2-1, with D unresolved. V dropped 1 base and J dropped 3 bases, with 4 bases sitting between them. CDR3 length equals 13 residues. Germline values: CDR1 SEHNR, CDR2 FQNEAQ (reference sequence). In nucleotides, the CDR3 is TGTGCCAGCAGCTTAGATAACTACAATGAGCAGTTCTTC. It yields the protein CASSLDNYNEQFF. Full variable domain (missing parts from reference TRBV7-9 and TRBJ2-1): DTGVSQNPRHKITKRGQNVTFRCDPISEHNRLYWYRQTLGQGPEFLTYFQNEAQLEKSRLLSDRFSAERPKGSFSTLEIQRTEQGDSAMYLCASSLDNYNEQFFGPGTRLTVL.

The chain uses TRBV21-1 and TRBJ2-7; the table assigns TRBD2, which was not confirmed against the DNA. TRBV21-1 constitutes a pseudogene. This CDR3 is built from 18 residues. The DNA of the CDR3 is TGTGCCAGCAGCAAAGGATCTCCTCGGACTAGCGACAGGAGTGAGCAGTACTTC. This encodes CASSKGSPRTSDRSEQYF.

The rearrangement links TRBV21-1 to TRBJ1-5. TRBV21-1 constitutes a pseudogene. This CDR3 contains 13 residues. CDR3 DNA: TGTGCCAGCAGGAGACGGGGGGGCCAGCCCCAGCATTTT. It translates to CASRRRGGQPQHF.

Details on this clone: Relative to the germline gene, one junction end is altered; a read error may explain this. The chain is built from TRBV28 and TRBJ1-4; tentatively, D is TRBD1 (5 bases). Germline CDR1 reads MDHEN; CDR2 reads SYDVKM. The CDR3 covers 14 residues. The CDR3: CASSLSGVLEKLLF. The CDR3 nucleotides are TGTGCCAGCAGTTTGTCGGGGGTCTTGGAAAAACTGCTTTTT.

This sequence joins TRBV6-2 or TRBV6-3 and TRBJ1-2; D uncertain. This CDR3 spans 15 amino acids. Trimming pared 0 bases from V and 0 bases from J, leaving 8 bases between. The germline CDR1 and CDR2 sequences are MNHEY and SVGEGT. CDR3 sequence: CASSYSVLSNYGYTF. The CDR3 region has the DNA TGTGCCAGCAGTTACTCCGTCCTTTCTAACTATGGCTACACCTTC.

The gene calls are TRBV5-1 and TRBJ2-3; D perhaps matches TRBD1 (5 bases). The germline V and J ends were trimmed by 4 bases and 0 bases, with 12 bases remaining between them. The CDR3 totals 15 residues. CDR1 is SGHRS, CDR2 YFSETQ, per germline. CDR3 bases: TGCGCCAGCAGCCCAGGGCAGAGAAGCACAGATACGCAGTATTTT. It translates to CASSPGQRSTDTQYF.